This entry is about one T cell receptor (beta chain). As yet, its antigen is unknown. This specimen belongs to a study of OX40 agonist ivuxolimab in advanced cancers. Study results and caveats: At 0.1 to 3.0 mg/kg and by week 6, CD4+ and CD8+ T cells in the blood had expanded clonally.

The cohort excluded patients with autoimmune disease history or systemic immunosuppression. The study sampled blood at baseline, cycle 4 day 1, and cycle 7 day 1. The CDR3 runs 15 residues. CDR1 is SEHNR, CDR2 FQNEAQ, per germline (reference sequence). V lost 5 bases and J lost 0, with 13 bases in between. The protocol was immunoSEQ multiplex PCR, while the TCRdb copy is restricted to in-frame clones and leaves out a portion. The data show approximately 84,000 clones, 80% to 90% seen once. Material: CD4+ or CD8+ T cells sorted from blood, obtained in a trial of the OX40 agonist ivuxolimab. The chain joins TRBV7-9 to TRBJ1-1, with a weak D call TRBD1 (6 bases). The TCR was taken from an adult with an advanced solid tumor such as melanoma, head and neck, liver or kidney cancer. The CDR3, as DNA: TGTGCCAGCAGCCAGCAGGGGACCATGAACACTGAAGCTTTCTTT. Its translation: CASSQQGTMNTEAFF.